Below, one T cell receptor (beta chain) is given with its context. Resolution of symptoms, clearance, or two negative PCRs was present in recovered Cohort 3 donors. The V and J ends lost 4 bases and 10 bases respectively, with 18 bases between them. The CDR3 loop spans 14 amino acids. The germline V gene has CDR1 SGHDT and CDR2 YYEEEE. This sample is drawn from a study of blood T cell repertoires in COVID-19. Overall study: The origin of the acute and convalescent COVID-19 samples was the United States, Italy and Spain.

Original data processing: Amplification from reference gene primers served as the basis for estimated nucleated cell counts. This table comes from immunoSEQ multiplex PCR, and its TCRdb copy is limited to in-frame clones, with some not included. That table supplies the V and J calls and clone size; D and trimming were determined from the DNA. The table lists some 250,000 clones, over 75% of them singletons. The specimen was PBMCs or T cells enriched from blood (not recorded which). The J gene is TRBJ2-1, the V gene TRBV5-6, with a possible D match to TRBD2 (7 bases). The TCR sequence derives from a woman aged 45-59 years who had recovered from COVID-19. CDR3 amino acids: CASSPDPGGREQFF. DNA of the CDR3: TGTGCCAGCAGCCCGGATCCGGGGGGCCGGGAGCAGTTCTTC.